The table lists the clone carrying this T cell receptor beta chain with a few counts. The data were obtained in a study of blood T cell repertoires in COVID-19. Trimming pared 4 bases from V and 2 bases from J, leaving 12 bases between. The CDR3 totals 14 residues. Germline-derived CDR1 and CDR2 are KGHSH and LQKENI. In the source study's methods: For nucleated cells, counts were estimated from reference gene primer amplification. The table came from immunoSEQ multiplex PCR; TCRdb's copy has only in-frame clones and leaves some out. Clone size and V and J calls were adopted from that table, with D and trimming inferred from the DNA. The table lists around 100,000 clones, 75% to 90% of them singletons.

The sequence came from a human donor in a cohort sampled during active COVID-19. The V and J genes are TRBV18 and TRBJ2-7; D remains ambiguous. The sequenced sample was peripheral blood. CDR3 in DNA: TGTGCCAGCTCACTAACAGTGCAAACCTACGAGCAGTACTTC. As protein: CASSLTVQTYEQYF.